Listed here are 2 T cell receptor beta chains from one sample, sequenced in a study of control samples from healthy donors and cancer patients. Here immunoSEQ multiplex PCR was the method, and the copy in TCRdb shows in-frame clones only, minus some. The sample yields 52,000 or so clones, around 94% seen once. The sample taken for sequencing was blood. These TCRs come from a man between 25 and 39 years old in good health.

The CDR3 nucleotides read TGTGCCAGCAGCTTCTGGACAGGGGATGGTTCTAACTATGGCTACACCTTC. Protein: CASSFWTGDGSNYGYTF. The gene calls are TRBV7-9 and TRBJ1-2, with 9 bases that match TRBD1. CDR1 and CDR2 (germline): SEHNR, FQNEAQ (reference sequence). With 3 bases clipped from V and 0 bases from J, the junction kept 8 bases outside the gene matches. CDR3 length: 17 amino acids.

The chain couples TRBV18 to TRBJ2-1; D possibly corresponds to TRBD2 (5 bases). The V gene lost 6 bases and the J gene lost 2 bases, with 8 bases spanning the gap. Germline CDR1 is KGHSH and CDR2 is LQKENI. The CDR3 is made up of 13 amino acids. CDR3 in amino acids: CASSGIAYNEQFF. CDR3 DNA: TGTGCCAGCTCCGGGATCGCCTACAATGAGCAGTTCTTC.